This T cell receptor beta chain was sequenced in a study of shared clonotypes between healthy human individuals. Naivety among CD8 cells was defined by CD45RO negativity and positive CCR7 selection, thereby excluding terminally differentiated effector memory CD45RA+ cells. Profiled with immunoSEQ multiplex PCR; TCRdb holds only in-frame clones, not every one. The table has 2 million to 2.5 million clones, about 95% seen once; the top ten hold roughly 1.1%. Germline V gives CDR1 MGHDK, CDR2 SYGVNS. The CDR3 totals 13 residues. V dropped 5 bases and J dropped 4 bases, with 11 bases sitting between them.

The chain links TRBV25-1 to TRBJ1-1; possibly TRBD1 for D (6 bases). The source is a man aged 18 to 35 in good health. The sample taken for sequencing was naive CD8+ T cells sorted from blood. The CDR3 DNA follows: TGTGCCAGCAGTACAGGGTGGGGCACTGAAGCTTTCTTT. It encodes CASSTGWGTEAFF.